Given below is one T cell receptor (beta chain) in context. This entry comes from a study of blood T cell repertoires in COVID-19. The overall study: The cDNA or gDNA used as material had been derived from T cells, B-cell-depleted T cells, or PBMCs.

Generated by immunoSEQ multiplex PCR, the TCRdb table keeps only in-frame clones and is missing some. The sample contains some 130,000 clones, around nine tenths of which appear only once. This CDR3 is 18 amino acids long. With V trimmed by 3 bases and J by 5 bases, 9 bases remained unmatched. Germline CDR1 is MGHRA and CDR2 is YSYEKL. This chain joins TRBV4-1 and TRBJ2-1; 14 bases line up with TRBD2. Sequencing was done on a sample of peripheral blood. The clonotype originates from a man in his sixties with COVID-19, enrolled during active disease. DNA for the CDR3: TGCGCCAGCAGCCACAGTAGCCCGGGACTAGCGGGAGACAATGAGCAGTTCTTC. This codes for CASSHSSPGLAGDNEQFF.